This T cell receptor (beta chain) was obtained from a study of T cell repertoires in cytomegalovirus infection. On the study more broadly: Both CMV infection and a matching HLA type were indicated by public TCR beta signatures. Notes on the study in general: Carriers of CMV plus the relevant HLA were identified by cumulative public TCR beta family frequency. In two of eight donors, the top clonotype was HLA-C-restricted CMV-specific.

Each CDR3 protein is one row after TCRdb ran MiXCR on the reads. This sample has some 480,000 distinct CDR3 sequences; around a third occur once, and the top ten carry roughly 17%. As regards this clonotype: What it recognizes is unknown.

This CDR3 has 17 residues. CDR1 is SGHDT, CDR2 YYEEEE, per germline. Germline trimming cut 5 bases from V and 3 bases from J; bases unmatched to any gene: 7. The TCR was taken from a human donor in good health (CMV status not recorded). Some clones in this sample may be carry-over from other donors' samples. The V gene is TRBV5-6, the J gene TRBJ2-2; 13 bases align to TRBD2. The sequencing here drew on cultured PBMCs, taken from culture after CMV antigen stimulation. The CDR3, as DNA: TGTGCCAGCAGGTGGACTAGCGGGAGTAAGGACACCGGGGAGCTGTTTTTT. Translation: CASRWTSGSKDTGELFF.